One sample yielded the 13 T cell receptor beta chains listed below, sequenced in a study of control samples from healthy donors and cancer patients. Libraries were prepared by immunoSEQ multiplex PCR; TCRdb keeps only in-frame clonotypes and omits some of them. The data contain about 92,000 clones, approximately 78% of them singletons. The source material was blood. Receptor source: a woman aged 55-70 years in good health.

CDR3 in amino acids: CAISESGWGEMNTEAFF. Written as DNA, the CDR3 is TGTGCCATCAGTGAGTCGGGGTGGGGGGAGATGAACACTGAAGCTTTCTTT. The chain has TRBV10-3 and TRBJ1-1; weak D call: TRBD1 (5 bases). This CDR3 is 17 amino acids long. Trimming took off 0 bases at V and 0 bases at J, with 14 bases between the two ends. Germline V gene data show CDR1 as ENHRY and CDR2 as SYGVKD.

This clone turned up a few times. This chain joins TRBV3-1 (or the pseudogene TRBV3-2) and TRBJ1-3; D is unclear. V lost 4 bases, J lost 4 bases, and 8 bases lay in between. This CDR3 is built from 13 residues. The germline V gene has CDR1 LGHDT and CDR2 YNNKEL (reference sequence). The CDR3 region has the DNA TGTGCCAGCAGCCCACTCCTGGGAAACACCATATATTTT. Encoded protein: CASSPLLGNTIYF.

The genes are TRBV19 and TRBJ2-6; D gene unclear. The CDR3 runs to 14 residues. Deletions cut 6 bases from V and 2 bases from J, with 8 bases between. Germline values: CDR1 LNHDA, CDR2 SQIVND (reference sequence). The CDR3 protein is CASSHTAGANVLTF. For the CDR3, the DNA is TGTGCCAGTAGCCACACGGCTGGGGCCAACGTCCTGACTTTC.

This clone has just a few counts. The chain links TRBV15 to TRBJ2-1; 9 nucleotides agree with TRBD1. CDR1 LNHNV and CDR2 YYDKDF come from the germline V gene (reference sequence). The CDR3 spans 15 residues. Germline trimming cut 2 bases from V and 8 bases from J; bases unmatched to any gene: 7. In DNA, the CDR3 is TGTGCCACCAGCAGATATACAGGGGGCGCGGATGAGCAGTTCTTC. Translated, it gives CATSRYTGGADEQFF.

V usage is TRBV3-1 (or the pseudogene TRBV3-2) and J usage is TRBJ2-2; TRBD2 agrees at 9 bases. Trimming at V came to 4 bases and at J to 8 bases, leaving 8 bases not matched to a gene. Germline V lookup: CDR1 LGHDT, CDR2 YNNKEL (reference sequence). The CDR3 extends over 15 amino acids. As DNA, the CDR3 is TGTGCCAGCAGCCTAAGCGGGGGGATCTTGGGGGAGCTGTTTTTT. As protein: CASSLSGGILGELFF.

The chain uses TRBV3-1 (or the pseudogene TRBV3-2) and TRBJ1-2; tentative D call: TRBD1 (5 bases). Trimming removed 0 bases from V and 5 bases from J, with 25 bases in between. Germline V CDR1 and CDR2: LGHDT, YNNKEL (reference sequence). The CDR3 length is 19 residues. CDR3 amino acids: CASSQDRLSPTGTFYGYTF. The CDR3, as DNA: TGTGCCAGCAGCCAAGATCGGCTAAGCCCAACCGGGACGTTTTATGGCTACACCTTC.

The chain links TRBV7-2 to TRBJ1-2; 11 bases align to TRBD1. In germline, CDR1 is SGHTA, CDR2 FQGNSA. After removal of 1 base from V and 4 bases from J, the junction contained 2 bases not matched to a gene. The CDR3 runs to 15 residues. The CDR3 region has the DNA TGTGCCAGCAGCTTAGGGGGACAGGGGGGCTATGGCTACACCTTC. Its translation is CASSLGGQGGYGYTF. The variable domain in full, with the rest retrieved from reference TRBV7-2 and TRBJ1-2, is GAGVSQSPSNKVTEKGKDVELRCDPISGHTALYWYRQSLGQGLEFLIYFQGNSAPDKSGLPSDRFSAERTGGSVSTLTIQRTQQEDSAVYLCASSLGGQGGYGYTFGSGTRLTVV.

As DNA, the CDR3 is TGTGCCAGCAGCTTCCAGCGGGGGCTGATGGAGACCCAGTACTTC. Translated, it gives CASSFQRGLMETQYF. V and J are TRBV5-6 and TRBJ2-5; 8 bases align to TRBD2. The CDR3 spans 15 residues. Germline CDR1 reads SGHDT; CDR2 reads YYEEEE. With V trimmed by 2 bases and J by 5 bases, 8 bases remained unmatched.

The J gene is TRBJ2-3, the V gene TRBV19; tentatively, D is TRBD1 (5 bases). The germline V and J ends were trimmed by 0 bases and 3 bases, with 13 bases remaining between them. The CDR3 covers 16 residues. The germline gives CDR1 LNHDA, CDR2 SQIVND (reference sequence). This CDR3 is CASSIDLRVRTDTQYF. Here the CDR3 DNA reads TGTGCCAGTAGTATAGATCTCAGGGTGCGGACAGATACGCAGTATTTT.

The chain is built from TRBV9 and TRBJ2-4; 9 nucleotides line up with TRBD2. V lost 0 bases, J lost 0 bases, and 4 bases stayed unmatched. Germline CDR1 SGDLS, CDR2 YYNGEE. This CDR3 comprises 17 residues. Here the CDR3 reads CASSVGSGSVAKNIQYF. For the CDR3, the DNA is TGTGCCAGCAGCGTAGGTAGCGGGAGTGTAGCCAAAAACATTCAGTACTTC.

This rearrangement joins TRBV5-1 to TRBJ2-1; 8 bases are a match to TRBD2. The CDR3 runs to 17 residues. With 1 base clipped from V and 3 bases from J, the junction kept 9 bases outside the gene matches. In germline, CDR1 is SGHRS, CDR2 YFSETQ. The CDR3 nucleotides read TGCGCCAGCAGCTTGCTAGGTAGCGGGATTAGCTACAATGAGCAGTTCTTC. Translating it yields CASSLLGSGISYNEQFF.

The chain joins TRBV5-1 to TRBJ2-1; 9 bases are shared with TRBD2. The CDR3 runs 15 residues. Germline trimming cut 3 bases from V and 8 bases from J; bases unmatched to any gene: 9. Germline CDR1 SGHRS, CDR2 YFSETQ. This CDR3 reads CASSSLAGAVDEQFF. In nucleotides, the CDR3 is TGCGCCAGCAGCTCCTTAGCGGGAGCAGTGGATGAGCAGTTCTTC.

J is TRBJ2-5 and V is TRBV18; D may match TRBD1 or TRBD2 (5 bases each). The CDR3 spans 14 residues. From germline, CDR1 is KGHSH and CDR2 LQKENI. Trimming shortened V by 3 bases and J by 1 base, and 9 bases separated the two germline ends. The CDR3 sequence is CASSPGAVQETQYF. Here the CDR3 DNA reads TGTGCCAGCTCACCCGGGGCAGTCCAAGAGACCCAGTACTTC.